A selection of T cell receptor beta chains follows, all from one sample in a study of blood T cell repertoires in COVID-19. Generated by immunoSEQ multiplex PCR, the TCRdb table keeps only in-frame clones and is missing some. The sample comprises around 65,000 clones, less than 85% of which are singletons, and roughly 20% rests with the top ten. Sequenced: peripheral blood. The receptors were sampled from a man in his 60s with acute or convalescent COVID-19. CDR3s include the opening cysteine and the closing phenylalanine or tryptophan. A D gene is named only where the DNA matches it firmly. A clone size is listed for some rows: how often the clone was seen (once, few, many), or a class if it is expanded.

cdr3_nt	cdr3_aa	v_call	j_call	d_call	clone_size
TGTGCCACCTCGGACTCCTGGGGCAATCAGCCCCAGCATTTT	CATSDSWGNQPQHF	TRBV24-1	TRBJ1-5	-	-
TGCGCCAGCAGCCAAGTCTCTAGCGGAACTGAAGCTTTCTTT	CASSQVSSGTEAFF	TRBV4-3	TRBJ1-1	-	-
TGTGCCAGTAGTTCGATCCTCACAGGGGTTCTTACCCAGTACTTC	CASSSILTGVLTQYF	TRBV19	TRBJ2-5	TRBD1	many
TGTGCCAGCAGCTTCCAGGGGGGTCAAGAGACCCAGTACTTC	CASSFQGGQETQYF	TRBV5-6	TRBJ2-5	-	few
TGTGCCAGCAGTGTAGGACAGGGGGCTTACACCGGGGAGCTGTTTTTT	CASSVGQGAYTGELFF	TRBV6-2/TRBV6-3	TRBJ2-2	TRBD1	-
TGTGCCAGCAGTTTCGTACTGTATAGCAATCAGCCCCAGCATTTT	CASSFVLYSNQPQHF	TRBV28	TRBJ1-5	-	-
TGTGCCAGCTCACCCTCGGGAGGCTCCTACAATGAGCAGTTCTTC	CASSPSGGSYNEQFF	TRBV18	TRBJ2-1	TRBD2	-
TGTGCCAGCAGTCGCGACAGGGCGGTAAGCCCAGGGCAGTTCTTC	CASSRDRAVSPGQFF	TRBV2	TRBJ2-1	TRBD1	-
TGTGCCAGCAGCCGACTAGCGGGAGTAGGCGAGCAGTACTTC	CASSRLAGVGEQYF	TRBV3-1/TRBV3-2	TRBJ2-7	TRBD2	-
TGTGCCGTTGGGACAGGGTCCACCGGGGAGCTGTTTTTT	CAVGTGSTGELFF	TRBV10-3	TRBJ2-2	TRBD1	-
TGTGCCAGCACCTCAGGGTTCTCCGGGGCCAACGTCCTGACTTTC	CASTSGFSGANVLTF	TRBV6-5	TRBJ2-6	-	-
TGCGCCAGCAGTGATAGACTAGCGGGAGGCACCGGGGAGCTGTTTTTT	CASSDRLAGGTGELFF	TRBV10-1	TRBJ2-2	TRBD2	-
TGTGCCATCAGACAGGGGCCAAACTCTAACTATGGCTACACCTTC	CAIRQGPNSNYGYTF	TRBV10-3	TRBJ1-2	TRBD1	-
TGTGCCAGCAGCCAGGGAGACTATGGCTACACCTTC	CASSQGDYGYTF	TRBV6-2/TRBV6-3	TRBJ1-2	-	-
TGTGCCAGCAGCCTAACGCCGGGAGGGGGGGCGAATGAGCAGTTCTTC	CASSLTPGGGANEQFF	TRBV3-1/TRBV3-2	TRBJ2-1	TRBD2	-
TGTGCCAGCAGGGGGGCCAGGAACACCGGGGAGCTGTTTTTT	CASRGARNTGELFF	TRBV9	TRBJ2-2	-	-
TGTGCCAGCAGCTCTAGACAGGAACTCTCTGGCTACACCTTC	CASSSRQELSGYTF	TRBV7-9	TRBJ1-2	-	-
TGTGCCAGCAGCTTGGGGCTAGCGGGAGGGCCTATCACCTACAATGAGCAGTTCTTC	CASSLGLAGGPITYNEQFF	TRBV5-8	TRBJ2-1	TRBD2	-
TGTGCCTCCCGCCAGGGTTCGTGGGGTGAAGCTTTCTTT	CASRQGSWGEAFF	TRBV24-1	TRBJ1-1	-	few
TGTGCCTGGTCGACAGGTTTGAATCAGCCCCAGCATTTT	CAWSTGLNQPQHF	TRBV30	TRBJ1-5	-	-
TGTGCCAGCAGGGGGTTGGGGGCCGGGTTTTCCAATCAGCCCCAGCATTTT	CASRGLGAGFSNQPQHF	TRBV28	TRBJ1-5	-	few
TGTGCCAGCAGCGACCGGGACAGGAATTCACCCCTCCACTTT	CASSDRDRNSPLHF	TRBV9	TRBJ1-6	TRBD1	-
TGTGCCAGCAGCTTGGGCCCTAATACGCAGTATTTT	CASSLGPNTQYF	TRBV5-8	TRBJ2-3	-	-
TGTGCCACGCGGACGGAAGCAGGAGGAGATACGCAGTATTTT	CATRTEAGGDTQYF	TRBV7-9	TRBJ2-3	-	-
TGTGCCAGCAGTTGGGGGGGGCCAAAAGGCTACACCTTC	CASSWGGPKGYTF	TRBV6-5	TRBJ1-2	-	-
TGTGCCAGTAGTATAGACCCAGGGGTGGATACGCAGTATTTT	CASSIDPGVDTQYF	TRBV19	TRBJ2-3	-	once
TGTGCCAGCAGTTTAACAGGGTTCTACGAGCAGTACTTC	CASSLTGFYEQYF	TRBV12-3/TRBV12-4	TRBJ2-7	-	-
TGTGCCAGCAGCTCCCCTTCTAGCGGGCCTACCCTGGGACCGCAGTATTTT	CASSSPSSGPTLGPQYF	TRBV5-6	TRBJ2-3	TRBD2	few
TGTGCCAGCAGCCAAGCGGGGGGCCCCCTCCACTTT	CASSQAGGPLHF	TRBV4-2	TRBJ1-6	-	-
TGTGCCAGTAGCGACGGACAGGCCTTATATGGCTACACCTTC	CASSDGQALYGYTF	TRBV19	TRBJ1-2	TRBD1	-
TGTGCCAGCAGCTTAAGGGACAGGCCCACAGATACGCAGTATTTT	CASSLRDRPTDTQYF	TRBV7-6	TRBJ2-3	TRBD1	-
TGTGCCAGTAGGGGTCAACCGGGACAGACCTACGAGCAGTACTTC	CASRGQPGQTYEQYF	TRBV19	TRBJ2-7	TRBD1	-
TGCGCCAGCAGCTTCTTGGACAGGGGAAGTGAAGCTTTCTTT	CASSFLDRGSEAFF	TRBV5-1	TRBJ1-1	TRBD1	-
TGTGCCAGCAGTCCAGGAGGGGGCTTAGCTAATGAAAAACTGTTTTTT	CASSPGGGLANEKLFF	TRBV28	TRBJ1-4	TRBD1	-
TGTGCCAGCACTCGACTAGCGGGGGATCAGTATTTT	CASTRLAGDQYF	TRBV2	TRBJ2-3	TRBD2	-
TGTGCCAGCAGCTTACCAATGGACAGGGGGGGAGAAAAACTGTTTTTT	CASSLPMDRGGEKLFF	TRBV7-9	TRBJ1-4	TRBD1	-
TGCGCCAGCCTAATGGACGGGAACGCCGGGGAGCTGTTTTTT	CASLMDGNAGELFF	TRBV5-1	TRBJ2-2	-	once
TGTGCCAGCAGCCCTAGCGGGAGGGGGAATGAGCAGTTCTTC	CASSPSGRGNEQFF	TRBV3-1/TRBV3-2	TRBJ2-1	TRBD2	-
TGTGCCAGCAGCCGAGGGGGGGGGACCGAGCAGTACTTC	CASSRGGGTEQYF	TRBV6-5	TRBJ2-7	-	-
TGTGCCAGCAGTGAAGCCAGGCCGCAAGAGACCCAGTACTTC	CASSEARPQETQYF	TRBV25-1	TRBJ2-5	-	once
TGTGCCAGCAGTAGGACAATTAATCAGCCCCAGCATTTT	CASSRTINQPQHF	TRBV6-5	TRBJ1-5	-	-
TGCGCCAGCAGCCAAGATCGGGGTCACCTGCATTTT	CASSQDRGHLHF	TRBV4-1	TRBJ1-5	-	-
TGTGCCAGCAGTGACGGGACAGGGGGACCCGTTGGTGGCTACACCTTC	CASSDGTGGPVGGYTF	TRBV6-4	TRBJ1-2	TRBD1	-
TGTGCCACCGCCCGGGACAGCGGAACCTACAATGAGCAGTTCTTC	CATARDSGTYNEQFF	TRBV28	TRBJ2-1	TRBD1	-
TGTGCCAGCAGCCCCCGGACAGGGTGGTCCTACGAGCAGTACTTC	CASSPRTGWSYEQYF	TRBV7-3	TRBJ2-7	TRBD1	-
TGTGCCAGCAGCTTGGGGACAGCCACTGGAAACACCATATATTTT	CASSLGTATGNTIYF	TRBV5-6	TRBJ1-3	-	-
TGCGCCAGCAGCATGGGGACAGGGGGAGGCTACACCTTC	CASSMGTGGGYTF	TRBV5-1	TRBJ1-2	TRBD1	-
TGTGCCATCATGGGACAGGGCTACGAGCAGTACTTC	CAIMGQGYEQYF	TRBV10-3	TRBJ2-7	TRBD1	-
TGTGCCACCAGTGCCCATAGCACAGATACGCAGTATTTT	CATSAHSTDTQYF	TRBV24-1	TRBJ2-3	-	-
TGTGCCAGCAGCTTCGGGACAGGGACAGAGCAGTTCTTC	CASSFGTGTEQFF	TRBV7-9	TRBJ2-1	TRBD1	once
TGCAGCGTGTCTACAGGGGATTCACCCCTCCACTTT	CSVSTGDSPLHF	TRBV29-1	TRBJ1-6	TRBD1	-
TGTGCCACCAGTGAACCGGTGATGGAGACGCAGTATTTT	CATSEPVMETQYF	TRBV24-1	TRBJ2-3	-	-
TGTGCCAGCTCACTCGCCGGGACAGGGACTAATCAGCCCCAGCATTTT	CASSLAGTGTNQPQHF	TRBV18	TRBJ1-5	TRBD1	-
TGTGCCAGCAGCTTAGCGGCGGGTCCTAACTATGGCTACACCTTC	CASSLAAGPNYGYTF	TRBV7-9	TRBJ1-2	-	once
TGCGCCAGCAGCCCGGGACAGGGGGCTAATGGCTACACCTTC	CASSPGQGANGYTF	TRBV5-1	TRBJ1-2	TRBD1	-